This TCR beta chain was recorded in a study of shared clonotypes between healthy human individuals. Study-level information: Researchers drew samples from two women and three men aged 18 to 49.

Assay used: immunoSEQ multiplex PCR; TCRdb lists only in-frame clones, some missing. Altogether approximately 530,000 clones are present, roughly 95% being singletons, with the ten largest covering nearly 0.065%. This CDR3 is built from 15 residues. Germline CDR1 SGHDT, CDR2 YYEEEE. V lost 5 bases and J lost 4, with 18 bases in between. This clone is a singleton in its sample. The sequence derives from a woman in her thirties in good health. The specimen was naive CD4+ T cells sorted from blood. The sample's subset: CD45RA+ positively selected. The chain links TRBV5-6 to TRBJ2-5; tentative D call: TRBD1 (6 bases). This CDR3 reads CASRKERQVPETQYF. The CDR3, as DNA: TGTGCCAGCAGAAAAGAACGACAGGTCCCAGAGACCCAGTACTTC.